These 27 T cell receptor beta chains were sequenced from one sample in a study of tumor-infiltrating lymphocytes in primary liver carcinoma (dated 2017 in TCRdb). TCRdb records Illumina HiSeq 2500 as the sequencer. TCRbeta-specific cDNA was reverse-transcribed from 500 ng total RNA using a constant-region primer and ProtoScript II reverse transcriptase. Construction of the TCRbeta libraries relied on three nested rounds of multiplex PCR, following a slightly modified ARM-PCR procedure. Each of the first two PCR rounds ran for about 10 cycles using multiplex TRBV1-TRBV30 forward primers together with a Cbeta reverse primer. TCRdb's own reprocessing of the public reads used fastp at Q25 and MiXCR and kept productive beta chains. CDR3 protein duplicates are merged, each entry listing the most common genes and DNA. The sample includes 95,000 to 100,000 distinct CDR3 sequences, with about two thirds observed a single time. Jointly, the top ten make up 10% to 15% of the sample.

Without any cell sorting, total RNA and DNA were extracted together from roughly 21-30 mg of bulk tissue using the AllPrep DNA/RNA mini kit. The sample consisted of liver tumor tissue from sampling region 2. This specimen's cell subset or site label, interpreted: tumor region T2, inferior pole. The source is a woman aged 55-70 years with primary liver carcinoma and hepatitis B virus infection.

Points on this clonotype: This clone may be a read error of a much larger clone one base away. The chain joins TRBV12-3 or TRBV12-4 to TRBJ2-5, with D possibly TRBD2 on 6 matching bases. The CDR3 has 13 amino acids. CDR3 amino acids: CVNGKLAQETQYF. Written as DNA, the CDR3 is TGTGTCAACGGGAAGCTAGCGCAAGAGACCCAGTACTTC.

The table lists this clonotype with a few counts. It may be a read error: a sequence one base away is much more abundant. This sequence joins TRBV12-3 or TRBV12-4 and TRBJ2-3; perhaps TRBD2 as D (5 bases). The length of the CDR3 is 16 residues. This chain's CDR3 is CASSPRAVLPPDTRYF. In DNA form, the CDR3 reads TGTGCCAGCAGTCCGAGAGCGGTCTTGCCCCCAGATACGCGGTATTTT.

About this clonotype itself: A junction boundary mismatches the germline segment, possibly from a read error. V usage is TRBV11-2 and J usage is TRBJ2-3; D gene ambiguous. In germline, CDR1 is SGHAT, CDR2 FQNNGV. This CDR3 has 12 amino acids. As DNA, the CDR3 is TGTGCTAGCAGCCCCTGGGCTGATACGAAGTATTTT. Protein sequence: CASSPWADTKYF.

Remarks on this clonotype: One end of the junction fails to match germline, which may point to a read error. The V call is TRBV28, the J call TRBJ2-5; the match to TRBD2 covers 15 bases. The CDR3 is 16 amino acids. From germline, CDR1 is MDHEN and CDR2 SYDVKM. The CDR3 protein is CASSRGLAGGLRTQNF. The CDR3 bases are TGTGCCAGCAGTCGAGGACTAGCGGGAGGGTTGCGTACCCAGAACTTC.

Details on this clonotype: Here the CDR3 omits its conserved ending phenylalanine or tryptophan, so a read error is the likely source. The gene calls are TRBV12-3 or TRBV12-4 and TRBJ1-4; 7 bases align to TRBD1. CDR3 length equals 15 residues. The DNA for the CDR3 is TGTGCCAGCAGTTTTAAACAGGGGATGGCTGAAGAACTGTTTTAT. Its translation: CASSFKQGMAEELFY.

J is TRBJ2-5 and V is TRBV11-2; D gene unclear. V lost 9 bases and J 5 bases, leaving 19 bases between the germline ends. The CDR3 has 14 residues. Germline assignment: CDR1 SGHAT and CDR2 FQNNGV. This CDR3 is CASSPTNVQETQYF. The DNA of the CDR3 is TGTGCCAGTAGCCCCACTAACGTCCAGGAGACCCAGTACTTC.

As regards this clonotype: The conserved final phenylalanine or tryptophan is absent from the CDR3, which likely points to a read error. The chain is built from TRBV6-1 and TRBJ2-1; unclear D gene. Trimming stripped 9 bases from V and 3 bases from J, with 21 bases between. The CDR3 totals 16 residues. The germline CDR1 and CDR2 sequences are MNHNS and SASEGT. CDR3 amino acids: CARSHGLRRDYNEQFL. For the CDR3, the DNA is TGTGCCAGGAGTCATGGGCTGAGGCGAGACTACAATGAGCAGTTCCTC.

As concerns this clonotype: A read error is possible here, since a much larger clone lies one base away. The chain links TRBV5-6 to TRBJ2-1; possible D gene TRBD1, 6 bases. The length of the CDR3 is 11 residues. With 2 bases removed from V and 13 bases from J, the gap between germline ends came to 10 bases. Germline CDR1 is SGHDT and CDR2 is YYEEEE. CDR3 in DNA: TGTGCCAGCAGCTTTGTACAGGGCCAGTTCTTC. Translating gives CASSFVQGQFF.

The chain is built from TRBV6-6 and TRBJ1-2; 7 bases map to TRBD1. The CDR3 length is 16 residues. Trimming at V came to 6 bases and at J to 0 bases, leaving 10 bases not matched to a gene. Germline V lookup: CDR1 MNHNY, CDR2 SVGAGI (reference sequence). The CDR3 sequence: CASSLDRVTANYGYTF. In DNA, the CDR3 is TGTGCCAGCAGCTTAGACAGGGTGACAGCTAACTATGGCTACACCTTC.

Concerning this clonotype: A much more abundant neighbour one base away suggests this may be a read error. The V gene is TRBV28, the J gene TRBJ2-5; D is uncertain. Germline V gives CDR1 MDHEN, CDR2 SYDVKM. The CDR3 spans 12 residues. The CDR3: CASSLLQETHYF. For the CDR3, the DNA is TGTGCCAGCAGTTTGCTGCAAGAGACCCATTACTTC. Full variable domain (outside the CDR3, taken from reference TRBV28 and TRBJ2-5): DVKVTQSSRYLVKRTGEKVFLECVQDMDHENMFWYRQDPGLGLRLIYFSYDVKMKEKGDIPEGYSVSREKKERFSLILESASTNQTSMYLCASSLLQETHYFGPGTRLLVL.

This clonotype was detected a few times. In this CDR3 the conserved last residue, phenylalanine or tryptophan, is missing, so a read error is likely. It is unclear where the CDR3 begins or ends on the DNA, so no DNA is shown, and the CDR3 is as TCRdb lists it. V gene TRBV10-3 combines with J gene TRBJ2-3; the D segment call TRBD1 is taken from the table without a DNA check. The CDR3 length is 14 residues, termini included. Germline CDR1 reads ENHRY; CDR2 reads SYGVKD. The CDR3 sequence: CAISVGGGTDTQYY.

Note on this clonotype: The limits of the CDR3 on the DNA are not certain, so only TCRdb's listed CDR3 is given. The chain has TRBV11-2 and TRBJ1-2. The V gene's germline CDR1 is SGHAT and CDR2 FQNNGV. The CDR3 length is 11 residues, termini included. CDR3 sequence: CANSLGYGCTF.

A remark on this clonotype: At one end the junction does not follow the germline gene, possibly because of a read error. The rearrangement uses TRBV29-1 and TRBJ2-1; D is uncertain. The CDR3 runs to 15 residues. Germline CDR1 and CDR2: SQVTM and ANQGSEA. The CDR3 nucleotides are TGCAGCGTTGAAGATGAAGGCGCGGCCTACAATGGGCAGTTCTTC. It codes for CSVEDEGAAYNGQFF.

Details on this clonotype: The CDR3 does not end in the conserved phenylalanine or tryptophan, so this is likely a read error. The CDR3 reads CASTLDRTGGEAFL. DNA of the CDR3: TGTGCCAGCACCTTAGATAGGACAGGAGGTGAAGCTTTCCTT. The chain uses TRBV11-2 and TRBJ1-1; 7 bases are a match to TRBD1. The CDR3 covers 14 residues. Germline CDR1 is SGHAT and CDR2 is FQNNGV.

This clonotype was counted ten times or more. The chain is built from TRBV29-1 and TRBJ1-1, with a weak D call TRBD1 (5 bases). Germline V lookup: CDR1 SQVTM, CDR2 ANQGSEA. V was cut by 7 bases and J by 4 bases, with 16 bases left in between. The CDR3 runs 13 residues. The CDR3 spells CSASRDFSTEAFF. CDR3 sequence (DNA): TGCAGCGCCTCCAGGGATTTCTCCACTGAAGCTTTCTTT.

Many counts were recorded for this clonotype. The CDR3 spells CASGHRDYGNTIYF. As DNA, the CDR3 is TGTGCCAGCGGACACAGGGACTATGGAAACACCATATATTTT. The V gene is TRBV13, the J gene TRBJ1-3, with D possibly matching TRBD1 (6 bases). V lost 8 bases, J lost 3 bases, and 14 bases lay in between. This CDR3 has 14 amino acids. Germline assignment: CDR1 PRHDT and CDR2 FYEKMQ (reference sequence).

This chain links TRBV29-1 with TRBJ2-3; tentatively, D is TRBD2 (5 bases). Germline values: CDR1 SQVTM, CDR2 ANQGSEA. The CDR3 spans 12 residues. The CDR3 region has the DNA TGCAGTTTTGAGACCGGGGCAGATACGCAGTATTTT. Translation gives CSFETGADTQYF.

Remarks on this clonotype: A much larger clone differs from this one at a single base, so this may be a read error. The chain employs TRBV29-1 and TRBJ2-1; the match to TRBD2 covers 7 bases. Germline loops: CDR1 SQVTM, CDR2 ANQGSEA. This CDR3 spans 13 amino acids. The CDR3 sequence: CSVGSSGYSEQFF. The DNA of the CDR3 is TGCAGCGTTGGGTCTAGCGGTTACAGTGAGCAGTTCTTC.

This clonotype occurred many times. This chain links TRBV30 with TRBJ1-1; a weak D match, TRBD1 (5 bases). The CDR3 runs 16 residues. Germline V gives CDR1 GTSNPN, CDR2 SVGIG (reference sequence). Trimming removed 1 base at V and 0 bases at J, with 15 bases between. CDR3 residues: CAWSASGAGMNTEAFF. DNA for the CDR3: TGTGCCTGGAGTGCGAGTGGGGCAGGTATGAACACTGAAGCTTTCTTT.

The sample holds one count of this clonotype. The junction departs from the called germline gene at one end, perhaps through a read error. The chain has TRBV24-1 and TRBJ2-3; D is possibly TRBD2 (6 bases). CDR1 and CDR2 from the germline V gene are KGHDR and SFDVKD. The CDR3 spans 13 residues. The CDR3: CATSIGSTYTQYF. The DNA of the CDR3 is TGTGCCACCTCGATCGGGAGCACATATACGCAGTATTTT.

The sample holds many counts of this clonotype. The DNA of the CDR3 is TGTGCCAGCAGTCCATCCCGCCGAGGGACAACTAATGAAAAACTGTTTTTT. It is translated as CASSPSRRGTTNEKLFF. The rearrangement uses TRBV6-1 and TRBJ1-4; D gene uncertain. CDR1 MNHNS and CDR2 SASEGT come from the germline V gene. V lost 5 bases and J lost 0, with 16 bases in between. The CDR3 sequence is 17 residues long.

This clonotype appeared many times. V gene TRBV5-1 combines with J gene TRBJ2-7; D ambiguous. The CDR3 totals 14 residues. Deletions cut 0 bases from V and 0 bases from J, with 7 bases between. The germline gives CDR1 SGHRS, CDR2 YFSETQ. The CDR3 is CASSLGGVSYEQYF. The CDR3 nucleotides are TGCGCCAGCAGCTTGGGAGGAGTCTCCTACGAGCAGTACTTC.

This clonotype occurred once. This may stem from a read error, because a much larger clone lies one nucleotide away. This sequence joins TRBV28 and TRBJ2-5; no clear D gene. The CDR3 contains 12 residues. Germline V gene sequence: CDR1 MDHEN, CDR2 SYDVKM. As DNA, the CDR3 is TGTGCCACCAGTTTAGGTTATGGGACCCAGTACTTC. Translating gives CATSLGYGTQYF.

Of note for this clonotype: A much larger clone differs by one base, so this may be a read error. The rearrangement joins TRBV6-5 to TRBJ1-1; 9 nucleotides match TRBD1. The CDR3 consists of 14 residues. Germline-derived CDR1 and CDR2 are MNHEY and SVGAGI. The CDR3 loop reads CANSTGTGLTEAFF. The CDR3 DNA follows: TGTGCCAACAGTACCGGGACAGGGTTGACTGAAGCTTTCTTT.

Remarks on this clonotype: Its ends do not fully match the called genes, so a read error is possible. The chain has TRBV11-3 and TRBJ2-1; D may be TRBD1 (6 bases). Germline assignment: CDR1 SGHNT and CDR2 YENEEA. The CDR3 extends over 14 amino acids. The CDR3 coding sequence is TGTGCCAGGAGCTTAGGGGGACCATATAATGAGCACTTCTTC. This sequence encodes CARSLGGPYNEHFF.

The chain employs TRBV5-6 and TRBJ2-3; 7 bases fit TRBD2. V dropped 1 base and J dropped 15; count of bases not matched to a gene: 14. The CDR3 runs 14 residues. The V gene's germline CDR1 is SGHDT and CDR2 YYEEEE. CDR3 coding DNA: TGTGCCAGCAGCTTGTGGGGGGGAACAGATACGCTATATTTT. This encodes CASSLWGGTDTLYF.

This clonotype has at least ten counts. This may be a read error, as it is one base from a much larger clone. CDR3 in amino acids: CASSIIAGSNYNGQFF. The CDR3 DNA is TGTGCCAGCAGCATAATAGCGGGATCCAACTACAATGGGCAGTTCTTC. The chain has TRBV11-2 and TRBJ2-1; TRBD2 matches 8 bases. The CDR3 covers 16 residues. Germline-derived CDR1 and CDR2 are SGHAT and FQNNGV.